The 24 T cell receptor beta chains below come from one sample, sequenced in a study of T cells in Graves' hyperthyroidism and ophthalmopathy. TCR beta CDR3 region amplification was performed from RNA transcripts. The HTBI primer set drove a first-round RT-PCR of the TCR CDR3. TCRdb analysed the multiplex PCR reads with MiXCR anew, one entry per CDR3 protein. The sample comprises 300,000 to 450,000 distinct CDR3 sequences, around 15% of which are singletons, and roughly a fifth rests with the top ten. Material for sequencing was blood. These receptors originate from a woman aged 25 to 39 with Graves' ophthalmopathy.

The sample holds many counts of this clonotype. The J gene is TRBJ1-3, the V gene TRBV12-3 or TRBV12-4; D remains unclear. This CDR3 is 14 amino acids long. Between the trimmed V and J ends, which lost 6 bases and 0 bases, there was a span of 9 bases. CDR3 nucleotide sequence: TGTGCCAGCAGGGTTCCTTCCTCTGGAAACACCATATATTTT. This gives the protein CASRVPSSGNTIYF.

Turning to this clonotype: A much larger clone sits a single nucleotide away, making a read error possible. The gene calls are TRBV28 and TRBJ1-2, with D unclear. The germline CDR1 and CDR2 sequences are MDHEN and SYDVKM. V was pared by 6 bases and J by 12 bases, with 17 bases between. The CDR3 is 12 amino acids. Written as DNA, the CDR3 is TGTGCCAGCAGCCCAAGCGGGGTCGTCCACACCTTC. Translation gives CASSPSGVVHTF.

This clonotype was counted ten times or more. V and J are TRBV2 and TRBJ1-3; D is ambiguous. Trimming cost V 2 bases and J 8 bases, with 7 bases left between them. Germline V lookup: CDR1 SNHLY, CDR2 FYNNEI. CDR3 length: 12 amino acids. The CDR3 is CASSESRDTIYF. The CDR3 bases are TGTGCCAGCAGTGAATCGAGGGACACCATATATTTT.

This clonotype has at least ten counts. The genes are TRBV5-6 and TRBJ1-4, with unresolved D. CDR3 size: 15 residues. Per the germline V gene, CDR1 is SGHDT and CDR2 is YYEEEE. V dropped 4 bases and J dropped 1 base, with 11 bases sitting between them. The CDR3 nucleotides read TGTGCCAGCAGCGATACCGGCTTAACTAATGAAAAACTGTTTTTT. Its protein product is CASSDTGLTNEKLFF. The complete variable domain, with remaining parts taken from reference TRBV5-6 and TRBJ1-4, reads DAGVTQSPTHLIKTRGQQVTLRCSPKSGHDTVSWYQQALGQGPQFIFQYYEEEERQRGNFPDRFSGHQFPNYSSELNVNALLLGDSALYLCASSDTGLTNEKLFFGSGTQLSVL.

The sample holds many counts of this clonotype. Here the CDR3 DNA reads TGCAGTGCAACTGCGTGGGGGACAGGGAACAATGAGCAGTTCTTC. Translating it yields CSATAWGTGNNEQFF. The chain combines TRBV20-1 with TRBJ2-1; 9 bases fit TRBD1. Germline CDR1 DFQATT, CDR2 SNEGSKA (reference sequence). This CDR3 has 15 residues. After removal of 6 bases from V and 5 bases from J, the junction contained 11 bases not matched to a gene.

This sequence joins TRBV6-1 and TRBJ2-7; possible D gene TRBD2, 6 bases. Germline V gene data show CDR1 as MNHNS and CDR2 as SASEGT. Trimming removed 6 bases at V and 5 bases at J, with 14 bases between. This CDR3 is 13 amino acids long. CDR3 sequence: CASRLMGEDEQYF. In nucleotides, the CDR3 is TGTGCCAGCAGACTCATGGGGGAGGACGAGCAGTACTTC.

The chain couples TRBV18 to TRBJ1-1, with 9 bases lining up with TRBD1. The CDR3 spans 15 residues. V lost 4 bases and J lost 4; bases outside the gene matches: 7. CDR1 is KGHSH and CDR2 is LQKENI in the germline V gene. The CDR3 protein is CASSLTTGGFTEAFF. The DNA of the CDR3 is TGTGCCAGCTCACTCACGACAGGGGGATTCACTGAAGCTTTCTTT.

This chain's CDR3 is CASSLAGGPHNEQFF. The CDR3 DNA follows: TGTGCCAGCAGCTTGGCGGGGGGGCCACACAATGAGCAGTTCTTC. The chain carries TRBV7-8 and TRBJ2-1; 9 bases fit TRBD2. CDR1 and CDR2 (germline): SGHVS, FQNEAQ. V was clipped by 3 bases and J by 5 bases; unmatched bases: 5. The CDR3 is 15 amino acids.

The chain couples TRBV7-9 to TRBJ2-1, with D tentatively TRBD1 (6 bases). This CDR3 contains 14 residues. With 6 bases removed from V and 7 bases from J, the gap between germline ends came to 16 bases. Germline CDR1 reads SEHNR; CDR2 reads FQNEAQ (reference sequence). The CDR3 sequence: CASRPKKGVNEQFF. In DNA, the CDR3 is TGTGCCAGCAGACCCAAGAAGGGGGTGAATGAGCAGTTCTTC.

V is TRBV7-2 and J is TRBJ2-7; 7 nucleotides line up with TRBD2. Germline loops: CDR1 SGHTA, CDR2 FQGNSA. V gave up 1 base and J gave up 2 bases; unmatched junction bases: 2. This CDR3 has 14 amino acids. CDR3 bases: TGTGCCAGCAGCTTAGGACTAGCTCCCTACGAGCAGTACTTC. Protein: CASSLGLAPYEQYF.

This clonotype was seen ten or more times. This sequence joins TRBV7-9 and TRBJ1-1; D is uncertain. The CDR3 has 14 amino acids. V dropped 5 bases and J dropped 6 bases, with 16 bases sitting between them. CDR1 is SEHNR, CDR2 FQNEAQ, per germline (reference sequence). The CDR3 protein is CASSLTAALAEAFF. CDR3 nucleotide sequence: TGTGCCAGCAGCCTGACTGCGGCATTGGCTGAAGCTTTCTTT.

This clonotype was picked up a small number of times. V gene TRBV29-1 combines with J gene TRBJ2-7, with D tentatively TRBD1 (6 bases). The CDR3 totals 11 residues. Looked up from germline, CDR1 is SQVTM and CDR2 is ANQGSEA. V lost 2 bases to trimming and J lost 8 bases, with 10 bases between them. CDR3 in DNA: TGCAGCGTTGAACGGCAGGGGAAGCAGTACTTC. Its protein product is CSVERQGKQYF.

This clonotype has more than one count but fewer than ten. This chain uses TRBV19 with TRBJ1-2; tentatively, D is TRBD1 (5 bases). The CDR3 has 16 residues. V gave up 5 bases and J gave up 0 bases, with 16 bases separating them. Per germline, CDR1 LNHDA and CDR2 SQIVND (reference sequence). The CDR3 DNA follows: TGTGCCAGTAGTGTGGGGACGCCTCATACTAACTATGGCTACACCTTC. Its protein product is CASSVGTPHTNYGYTF.

This clonotype has at least ten counts. V and J are TRBV7-6 and TRBJ2-5; 8 bases line up with TRBD2. This CDR3 has 14 residues. CDR1 and CDR2 (germline): SGHVS, FNYEAQ. Trimming removed 5 bases from V and 1 base from J; junction bases left unmatched: 3. The CDR3 here is CASSRGGVQETQYF. The CDR3 region has the DNA TGTGCCAGCAGCCGGGGGGGGGTCCAAGAGACCCAGTACTTC.

The chain links TRBV5-4 to TRBJ2-5, with 7 bases that match TRBD2. The germline V gene encodes CDR1 SGHNT and CDR2 YYREEE (reference sequence). V trimming: 4 bases; J trimming: 1 base; junction bases outside the gene matches: 10. The CDR3 sequence is 16 residues long. CDR3: CASSPGTTPSQETQYF. In DNA form, the CDR3 reads TGTGCCAGCAGCCCCGGGACTACTCCCTCCCAAGAGACCCAGTACTTC.

This clonotype was seen a single time. The rearrangement uses TRBV28 and TRBJ2-1; D is unclear. Germline V CDR1 and CDR2: MDHEN, SYDVKM. Deletions cut 7 bases from V and 4 bases from J, with 20 bases between. This CDR3 has 16 amino acids. CDR3 nucleotides: TGTGCCAGCACGCAATCCCCGCGGTCGATATACAATGAGCAGTTCTTC. Translating gives CASTQSPRSIYNEQFF.

This clonotype was counted at least ten times. This rearrangement joins TRBV27 to TRBJ1-5, with no clear D. Germline V gives CDR1 MNHEY, CDR2 SMNVEV (reference sequence). The CDR3 sequence is 18 residues long. Trimming took off 5 bases at V and 0 bases at J, with 20 bases between the two ends. The CDR3 nucleotides read TGTGCCAGCAGTCCCCGGCTTCGGCGGAAGGATAGCAATCAGCCCCAGCATTTT. Translation gives CASSPRLRRKDSNQPQHF.

The CDR3 bases are TGTGCCAGTAGTATAGCCCACCGGCAGTATAGCAATCAGCCCCAGCATTTT. As protein: CASSIAHRQYSNQPQHF. J is TRBJ1-5 and V is TRBV19; no reliable D call. The germline CDR1 and CDR2 sequences are LNHDA and SQIVND (reference sequence). Trimming pared 1 base from V and 0 bases from J, leaving 13 bases between. The CDR3 is made up of 17 amino acids. Looking up the rest from reference TRBV19 and TRBJ1-5 gives the full variable domain: DGGITQSPKYLFRKEGQNVTLSCEQNLNHDAMYWYRQDPGQGLRLIYYSQIVNDFQKGDIAEGYSVSREKKESFPLTVTSAQKNPTAFYLCASSIAHRQYSNQPQHFGDGTRLSIL.

This clonotype has a handful of counts. This may stem from a read error, because a much larger clone lies one nucleotide away. The J gene is TRBJ1-1, the V gene TRBV12-5; D is uncertain. The CDR3 length is 14 residues. Germline CDR1 and CDR2: LGHNT and FRNRAP. CDR3 DNA: TGTGGTAGTGGTTTGGCCGGGGAGAACACTGAAGCTTTCTTT. Translating it yields CGSGLAGENTEAFF.

The chain links TRBV2 to TRBJ2-5, with D possibly being TRBD1 or TRBD2 (6 bases each). The CDR3 sequence is 15 residues long. Germline V gene lookup returns CDR1 SNHLY and CDR2 FYNNEI. V lost 3 bases and J 4 bases, leaving 15 bases between the germline ends. Here the CDR3 DNA reads TGTGCCAGCAGTGAGTTAGTCGGGGGCGTAGAGACCCAGTACTTC. Amino acids: CASSELVGGVETQYF.

The table lists this clonotype with many counts. This chain connects TRBV29-1 to TRBJ2-3, with TRBD2 matching over 7 bases. V was clipped by 3 bases and J by 0 bases; unmatched bases: 15. There are 18 residues in the CDR3. In germline, CDR1 is SQVTM, CDR2 ANQGSEA. CDR3 amino acids: CSVDSVRGGEASTDTQYF. As DNA, the CDR3 is TGCAGCGTTGACTCAGTCCGCGGGGGAGAAGCTAGCACAGATACGCAGTATTTT.

This clonotype has a handful of counts. A much bigger clone sits one base away, suggesting this may be a read error. Here the CDR3 DNA reads TGTGCCAGCGGTCCCGGGGATAAAACTGAAGCTTTCTTT. The encoded protein is CASGPGDKTEAFF. This chain uses TRBV28 with TRBJ1-1; no reliable D call. The germline V and J ends were trimmed by 8 bases and 5 bases, with 15 bases remaining between them. The CDR3 has 13 amino acids. Per the germline V gene, CDR1 is MDHEN and CDR2 is SYDVKM.

This clonotype was counted many times. This rearrangement joins TRBV18 to TRBJ1-1, with D perhaps matching TRBD1 (6 bases). This CDR3 comprises 15 residues. Trimming took 5 bases from V and 0 from J, leaving 13 bases between them. Germline-derived CDR1 and CDR2 are KGHSH and LQKENI. This chain's CDR3 is CASSSRTAMNTEAFF. CDR3 bases: TGTGCCAGCTCATCCCGGACAGCAATGAACACTGAAGCTTTCTTT.

This clonotype occurred many times. The CDR3: CAWSPTDTEAFF. The CDR3 coding sequence is TGTGCCTGGAGCCCTACGGACACTGAAGCTTTCTTT. This chain uses TRBV30 with TRBJ1-1, with unresolved D. Trimming stripped 3 bases from V and 3 bases from J, with 8 bases between. This CDR3 comprises 12 residues. The germline CDR1 and CDR2 sequences are GTSNPN and SVGIG (reference sequence).